This T cell receptor beta chain is from a study of blood T cell repertoires in COVID-19. Study information: T cells, B-cell-depleted T cells, or PBMCs provided the cDNA or gDNA that served as material.

Method: immunoSEQ multiplex PCR; TCRdb's copy keeps in-frame clones and lacks some. The sample carries roughly 70,000 clones, about nine tenths recorded once. Sequenced sample: peripheral blood. The sequence came from a woman older than 75 with active COVID-19.

The CDR3: CASTTTGYRTDTQYF. The CDR3 coding sequence is TGTGCCAGCACTACGACAGGGTATCGCACAGATACGCAGTATTTT. The rearrangement joins TRBV6-5 to TRBJ2-3; 7 bases fit TRBD1. Germline values: CDR1 MNHEY, CDR2 SVGAGI. This CDR3 has 15 residues. V trimming: 7 bases; J trimming: 1 base; junction bases outside the gene matches: 8.